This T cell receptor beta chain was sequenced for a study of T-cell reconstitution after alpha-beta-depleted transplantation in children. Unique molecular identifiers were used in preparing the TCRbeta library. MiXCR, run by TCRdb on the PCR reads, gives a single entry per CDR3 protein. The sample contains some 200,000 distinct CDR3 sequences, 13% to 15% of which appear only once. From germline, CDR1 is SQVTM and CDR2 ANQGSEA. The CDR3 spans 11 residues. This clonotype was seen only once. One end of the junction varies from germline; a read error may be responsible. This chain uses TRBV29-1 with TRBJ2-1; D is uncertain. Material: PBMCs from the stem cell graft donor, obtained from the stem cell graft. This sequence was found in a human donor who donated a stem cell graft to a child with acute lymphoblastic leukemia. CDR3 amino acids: CSSLEANKKIF. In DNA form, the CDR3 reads TGCAGCTCCCTCGAGGCTAACAAAAAGATCTTC.